Listed below are T cell receptor beta chains from one sample, sequenced in a study of blood T cell repertoires in COVID-19. Some clones are missing from TCRdb's copy, which holds only in-frame ones; the method was immunoSEQ multiplex PCR. The data show over 85,000 clones, with 86% seen just once and approximately 7.2% held by the top ten. The sequenced material came from peripheral blood. Receptor source: a man between 60 and 75 years old with acute or convalescent COVID-19. Both conserved end residues are part of each CDR3. D genes are given only for firm matches. The size entry is marked missing in some rows and otherwise reads once, few, many or a size class.

d_call,j_call,v_call,clone_size,cdr3_nt,cdr3_aa
-,TRBJ2-1,TRBV19,-,TGTGCCAGTAGTATAGTTACGGGGTGGGGCAATGAGCAGTTCTTC,CASSIVTGWGNEQFF
-,TRBJ1-1,TRBV12-3/TRBV12-4,-,TGTGCCAGCAGCCAGACTGGGAGTGAAGCTTTCTTT,CASSQTGSEAFF
TRBD2,TRBJ2-5,TRBV4-1,-,TGCGCCAGCAGCCAAGATCCCAGCGGGGGGACTCAAGAGACCCAGTACTTC,CASSQDPSGGTQETQYF
TRBD2,TRBJ2-1,TRBV7-2,-,TGTGCCAGCGGGGGACTAGCACCCTACAATGAGCAGTTCTTC,CASGGLAPYNEQFF
-,TRBJ1-2,TRBV19,-,TGTGCCAGTAGCCCGCCCCTAATCGTCAATTATGGCTACACCTTC,CASSPPLIVNYGYTF
TRBD2,TRBJ2-1,TRBV9,-,TGTGCCAGCAGCGTCTCGGGGGGGACTGAGCAGTTCTTC,CASSVSGGTEQFF
TRBD1,TRBJ2-2,TRBV25-1,-,TGTGCCAGCAGGAGAGGGACAGCGAACACCGGGGAGCTGTTTTTT,CASRRGTANTGELFF
TRBD1,TRBJ1-1,TRBV9,-,TGTGCCAGCAGCCCAGGGGGGACACCCGGCACTGAAGCTTTCTTT,CASSPGGTPGTEAFF
TRBD1,TRBJ1-2,TRBV2,-,TGTGCCAGCAGTCAAACAGGGGACTATGGCTACACCTTC,CASSQTGDYGYTF
-,TRBJ2-3,TRBV7-2,once,TGTGCCAGCAGCTCATCGAGCCGAAGCACAGATACGCAGTATTTT,CASSSSSRSTDTQYF
-,TRBJ1-1,TRBV6-2/TRBV6-3,once,TGTGCCAGCAGTCACGGGACACCCGAAGCTTTCTTT,CASSHGTPEAFF
-,TRBJ1-5,TRBV2,-,TGTGCCAGCCGTAGCAGGGGACAAGGCAATCAGCCCCAGCATTTT,CASRSRGQGNQPQHF
TRBD1,TRBJ1-2,TRBV28,-,TGTGCCAGCATGACAGGGGGCGAAAGCTACACCTTC,CASMTGGESYTF
TRBD2,TRBJ2-3,TRBV30,-,TGTGCCTGGGCCCAGCGGGGGTCCACAGATACGCAGTATTTT,CAWAQRGSTDTQYF
-,TRBJ2-1,TRBV11-2,-,TGTGCCAGCAGCCTATCTAGAGCCTACAATGAGCAGTTCTTC,CASSLSRAYNEQFF
-,TRBJ1-1,TRBV7-2,-,TGTGCCAGCAGCTTAGTCTCCGGCGGTCCTGAAGCTTTCTTT,CASSLVSGGPEAFF
-,TRBJ2-5,TRBV30,-,TGTGCCTGCCAGGGTGAGGAGACCCAGTACTTC,CACQGEETQYF
-,TRBJ2-1,TRBV7-3,once,TGTGCCAGCAGCTTATCCAGCTCCTACAATGAGCAGTTCTTC,CASSLSSSYNEQFF
-,TRBJ1-4,TRBV15,-,TGTGCCACCAGCAGAGACATGACAGACCGCGCCTTTTTT,CATSRDMTDRAFF
-,TRBJ2-3,TRBV7-9,-,TGTGCCAGCAGTCCTGGTAGCGGCAGTTTAAATACGCAGTATTTT,CASSPGSGSLNTQYF
-,TRBJ2-1,TRBV9,few,TGTGCCAGCGGGGGCGTGGGGTACAATGAGCAGTTCTTC,CASGGVGYNEQFF
-,TRBJ2-1,TRBV5-4,-,TGTGCCAGCAGCTTGGAGTCAGGGCGGCCCAATGAGCAGTTCTTC,CASSLESGRPNEQFF
-,TRBJ2-4,TRBV6-5,-,TGTGCCAGCAGGACACGGACAGTAGCCAAAAACATTCAGTACTTC,CASRTRTVAKNIQYF
TRBD2,TRBJ2-4,TRBV3-1/TRBV3-2,-,TGTGCCAGCAGCCAAGATCGTGGGGGGGTGGCTATACTAGCCAAAAACATTCAGTACTTC,CASSQDRGGVAILAKNIQYF
-,TRBJ1-5,TRBV7-9,-,TGTGCCAGCAGCAAGGGGTTAAACAATCAGCCCCAGCATTTT,CASSKGLNNQPQHF
-,TRBJ1-5,TRBV7-8,-,TGTGCCAGCAGCTTAGACAGGGTTAACAATCAGCCCCAGCATTTT,CASSLDRVNNQPQHF
-,TRBJ1-1,TRBV2,few,TGTGCCAGCAGGGTCGCTATGAGCAACCAATTAATGAACACTGAAGCTTTCTTT,CASRVAMSNQLMNTEAFF
-,TRBJ1-1,TRBV19,few,TGTGCCAGTAGTGATCCGGGAGGTCGAGGGACTGAAGCTTTCTTT,CASSDPGGRGTEAFF
TRBD2,TRBJ2-2,TRBV6-5,-,TGTGCCAGCAGTTACCTTGGGACTAGCGGGAGGGCGGAGCTGTTTTTT,CASSYLGTSGRAELFF
TRBD1,TRBJ2-7,TRBV28,once,TGTGCCAGCAGTTCCCCCCGGGACAGGGGGAGCTACGAGCAGTACTTC,CASSSPRDRGSYEQYF
-,TRBJ2-5,TRBV5-1,-,TGCGCCAGCAGCCACGGGACACGGGGCCAAGAGACCCAGTACTTC,CASSHGTRGQETQYF
-,TRBJ1-1,TRBV9,once,TGTGCCAGCAGCGTGGGGCAGGGGACTGAAGCTTTCTTT,CASSVGQGTEAFF
TRBD1,TRBJ2-1,TRBV15,few,TGTGCCACCAGCAGATCCAGACAGGGCTCACACAATGAGCAGTTCTTC,CATSRSRQGSHNEQFF
-,TRBJ2-1,TRBV5-4,-,TGTGCCAGCAGCTGGCGACTGACGTACAATGAGCAGTTCTTC,CASSWRLTYNEQFF
-,TRBJ2-3,TRBV18,-,TGTGCCAGCTCACTTGGACTTTCCGAGAGAGATACGCAGTATTTT,CASSLGLSERDTQYF
TRBD1,TRBJ2-5,TRBV7-9,-,TGTGCCAGCAGCCGCCGGGACAGGGGAGGAGAGACCCAGTACTTC,CASSRRDRGGETQYF
-,TRBJ1-1,TRBV3-1/TRBV3-2,once,TGTGCCAGCAGCCCGGGGGGACGGCTGATGAACACTGAAGCTTTCTTT,CASSPGGRLMNTEAFF
-,TRBJ1-3,TRBV5-1,-,TGCGCCAGCAGCGGGGGGGCATCTGGAAACACCATATATTTT,CASSGGASGNTIYF
-,TRBJ1-6,TRBV29-1,-,TGCAGCACGGGGGGGGCGGTGGATTCACCCCTCCACTTT,CSTGGAVDSPLHF
-,TRBJ1-1,TRBV3-1/TRBV3-2,-,TGTGCCAGCAGCCAAAGACTGCCTCGAGGAGGGGGGGGTGAAGCTTTCTTT,CASSQRLPRGGGGEAFF
-,TRBJ1-1,TRBV28,-,TGTGCCAGCAGTCTCCCCACCGCGGGCACTGAAGCTTTCTTT,CASSLPTAGTEAFF
TRBD1,TRBJ1-1,TRBV7-9,-,TGTGCCAGCAGCTTTGGGACAGGCTTCACTGAAGCTTTCTTT,CASSFGTGFTEAFF
TRBD2,TRBJ2-5,TRBV6-5,-,TGTGCCAGCAGCTGGAGCGGGGAAGAACAAGAGACCCAGTACTTC,CASSWSGEEQETQYF
-,TRBJ1-2,TRBV14,once,TGTGCCAGCAGCCAAGCGGCAGGTGGGGGCTACACCTTC,CASSQAAGGGYTF
TRBD2,TRBJ2-5,TRBV19,-,TGTGCCAGTAGTGTAACGGGACTACATAAAGAGACCCAGTACTTC,CASSVTGLHKETQYF
-,TRBJ1-5,TRBV12-5,-,TGTGCTAGTGCGAGGTTTTCGCCCCAGCATTTT,CASARFSPQHF
-,TRBJ1-2,TRBV15,-,TGTGCCACCAGCAGAGATGGGGCTGAAGAGGGCTACACCTTC,CATSRDGAEEGYTF
-,TRBJ1-1,TRBV5-4,-,TGTGCCAGCAGCCCGAGCGGGGGAAGGAGCACTGAAGCTTTCTTT,CASSPSGGRSTEAFF